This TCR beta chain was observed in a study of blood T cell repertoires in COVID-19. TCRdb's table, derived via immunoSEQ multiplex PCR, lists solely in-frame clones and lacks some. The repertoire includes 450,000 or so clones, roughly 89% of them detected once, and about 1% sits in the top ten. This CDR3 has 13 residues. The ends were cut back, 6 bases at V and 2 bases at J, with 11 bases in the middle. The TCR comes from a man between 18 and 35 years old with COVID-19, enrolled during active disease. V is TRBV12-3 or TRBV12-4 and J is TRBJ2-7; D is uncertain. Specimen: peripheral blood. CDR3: CASSASRTYEQYF. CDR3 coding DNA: TGTGCCAGCAGCGCTAGTAGGACCTACGAGCAGTACTTC.